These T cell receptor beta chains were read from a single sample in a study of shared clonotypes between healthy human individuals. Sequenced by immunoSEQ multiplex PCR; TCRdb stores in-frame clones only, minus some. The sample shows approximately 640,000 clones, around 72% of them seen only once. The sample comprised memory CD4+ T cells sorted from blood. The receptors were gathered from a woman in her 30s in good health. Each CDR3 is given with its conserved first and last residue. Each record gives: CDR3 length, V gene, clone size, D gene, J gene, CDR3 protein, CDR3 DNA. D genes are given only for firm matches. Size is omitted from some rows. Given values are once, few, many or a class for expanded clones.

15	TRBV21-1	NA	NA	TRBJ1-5	CASTETGYSNQPQHF	TGTGCCAGCACCGAGACAGGCTATAGCAATCAGCCCCAGCATTTT
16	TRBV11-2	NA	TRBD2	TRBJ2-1	CASSFLLAGTYNEQFF	TGTGCCAGCAGCTTTCTACTAGCGGGGACATACAATGAGCAGTTCTTC
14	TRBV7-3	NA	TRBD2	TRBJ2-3	CASRPGGPGDTQYF	TGTGCCAGCAGACCGGGAGGGCCAGGAGATACGCAGTATTTT
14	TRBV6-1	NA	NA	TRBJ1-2	CASTRGRGNYGYTF	TGTGCCAGCACTAGGGGCCGGGGCAACTATGGCTACACCTTC
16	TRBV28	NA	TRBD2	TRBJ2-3	CASSLAATSGTDTQYF	TGTGCCAGCAGTTTAGCCGCGACTAGCGGGACCGATACGCAGTATTTT
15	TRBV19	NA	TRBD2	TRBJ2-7	CASSIGSGGTYEQYF	TGTGCCAGTAGTATAGGGTCGGGAGGTACCTACGAGCAGTACTTC
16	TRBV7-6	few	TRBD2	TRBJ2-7	CASSRGGLAGGPEQYF	TGTGCCAGCAGCCGGGGCGGACTAGCGGGAGGGCCGGAGCAGTACTTC
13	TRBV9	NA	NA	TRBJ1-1	CASSVGGRAEAFF	TGTGCCAGCAGCGTAGGGGGGCGGGCTGAAGCTTTCTTT
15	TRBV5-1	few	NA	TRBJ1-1	CASSLVVSMNTEAFF	TGCGCCAGCAGCTTGGTAGTGTCCATGAACACTGAAGCTTTCTTT
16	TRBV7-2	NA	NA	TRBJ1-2	CASSFSTGGLSYGYTF	TGTGCCAGCAGCTTTTCTACCGGGGGACTTAGCTATGGCTACACCTTC
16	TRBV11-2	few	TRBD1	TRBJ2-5	CASSSQPQGAGETQYF	TGTGCCAGCAGCTCTCAACCCCAGGGGGCGGGGGAGACCCAGTACTTC
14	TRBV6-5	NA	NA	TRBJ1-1	CASSSATGNTEAFF	TGTGCCAGCAGTTCAGCTACAGGGAACACTGAAGCTTTCTTT
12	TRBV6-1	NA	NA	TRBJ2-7	CASSESGDEQYF	TGTGCCAGCAGTGAATCTGGGGACGAGCAGTACTTC
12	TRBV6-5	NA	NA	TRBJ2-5	CASSSYQETQYF	TGTGCCAGCAGTTCCTACCAAGAGACCCAGTACTTC
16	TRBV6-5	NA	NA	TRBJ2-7	CASSYSATASSYEQYF	TGTGCCAGCAGTTACTCCGCGACGGCGAGCTCCTACGAGCAGTACTTC
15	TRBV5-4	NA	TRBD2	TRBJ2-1	CASSQTSGNFNEQFF	TGTGCCAGCAGTCAGACTAGCGGGAATTTCAATGAGCAGTTCTTC
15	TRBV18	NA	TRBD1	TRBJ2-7	CASSPQTGNSYEQYF	TGTGCCAGCTCACCGCAGACAGGGAACTCCTACGAGCAGTACTTC
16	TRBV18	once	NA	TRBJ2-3	CASSRRDSRNTDTQYF	TGTGCCAGCTCACGAAGGGACTCAAGAAACACAGATACGCAGTATTTT
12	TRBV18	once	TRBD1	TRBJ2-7	CASSGQAYEQYF	TGTGCCAGCTCGGGACAGGCCTACGAGCAGTACTTC
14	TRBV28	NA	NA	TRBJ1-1	CASSFVRPNTEAFF	TGTGCCAGCAGTTTTGTTCGGCCGAACACTGAAGCTTTCTTT
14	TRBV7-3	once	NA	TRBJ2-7	CASSLAGNPYEQYF	TGTGCCAGCAGCTTAGCAGGGAATCCCTACGAGCAGTACTTC
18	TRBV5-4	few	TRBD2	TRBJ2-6	CASSDSGGPYSGANVLTF	TGTGCCAGCAGCGATTCGGGGGGACCATACTCTGGGGCCAACGTCCTGACTTTC
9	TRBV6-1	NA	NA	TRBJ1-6	CGGNSPLHF	TGTGGAGGAAATTCACCCCTCCACTTT
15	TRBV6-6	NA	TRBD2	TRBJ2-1	CASSHPGLGDNEQFF	TGTGCCAGCAGCCATCCTGGACTAGGGGACAATGAGCAGTTCTTC
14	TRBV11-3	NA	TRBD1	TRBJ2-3	CASSRTGPGDTQYF	TGTGCCAGCAGTAGGACAGGTCCGGGGGATACGCAGTATTTT
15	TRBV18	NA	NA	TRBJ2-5	CASSRTQVPQETQYF	TGTGCCAGCTCACGAACACAGGTTCCCCAAGAGACCCAGTACTTC
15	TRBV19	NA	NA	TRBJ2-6	CASSIRGSGANVLTF	TGTGCCAGTAGTATTCGTGGGTCTGGGGCCAACGTCCTGACTTTC
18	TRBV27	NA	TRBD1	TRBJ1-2	CASGRPGTGGALTYGYTF	TGTGCCAGCGGAAGACCCGGGACAGGGGGCGCATTGACCTATGGCTACACCTTC
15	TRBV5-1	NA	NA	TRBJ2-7	CASSLVAGRLREQYF	TGCGCCAGCAGCTTGGTGGCGGGAAGGTTGCGGGAGCAGTACTTC
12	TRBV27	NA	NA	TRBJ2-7	CAKASGPQEQYF	TGTGCCAAAGCGTCGGGGCCGCAGGAGCAGTACTTC
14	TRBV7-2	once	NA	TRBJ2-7	CASSQFSGSYEQYF	TGTGCCAGCAGCCAATTTAGCGGATCCTACGAGCAGTACTTC
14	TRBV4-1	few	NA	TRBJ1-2	CASSQAGVNYGYTF	TGCGCCAGCAGCCAAGCAGGGGTTAACTATGGCTACACCTTC
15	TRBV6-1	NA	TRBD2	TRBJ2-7	CASSLQLAASYEQYF	TGTGCCAGCAGTTTGCAACTAGCGGCTTCCTACGAGCAGTACTTC
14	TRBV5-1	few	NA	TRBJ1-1	CASSLAWVREGAFF	TGCGCCAGCAGCTTGGCCTGGGTTAGGGAGGGTGCTTTCTTT
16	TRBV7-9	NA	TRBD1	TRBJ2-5	CASSFTLGTGSETQYF	TGTGCCAGCAGCTTCACCCTGGGGACAGGGAGTGAGACCCAGTACTTC
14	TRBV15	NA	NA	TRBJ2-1	CATSRDRTGGEQFF	TGTGCCACCAGCAGAGATCGGACCGGAGGCGAGCAGTTCTTC
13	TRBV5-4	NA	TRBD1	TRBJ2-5	CASSLSDRGTQYF	TGTGCCAGCAGCTTGTCGGACAGGGGGACCCAGTACTTC
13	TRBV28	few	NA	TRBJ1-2	CASSLNINYGYTF	TGTGCCAGCAGTTTAAACATTAACTATGGCTACACCTTC
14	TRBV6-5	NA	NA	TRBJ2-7	CASSYSGGVYEQYF	TGTGCCAGCAGTTACTCTGGGGGAGTGTACGAGCAGTACTTC
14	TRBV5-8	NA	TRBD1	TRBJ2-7	CASSFRTGYGEQYF	TGTGCCAGCAGCTTCCGGACAGGGTACGGCGAGCAGTACTTC
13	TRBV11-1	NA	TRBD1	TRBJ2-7	CASGDSFTYEQYF	TGTGCCAGCGGGGACAGCTTCACCTACGAGCAGTACTTC
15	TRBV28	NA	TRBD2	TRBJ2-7	CASSVPSGIFYEQYF	TGTGCCAGCAGCGTACCTAGCGGGATTTTCTACGAGCAGTACTTC